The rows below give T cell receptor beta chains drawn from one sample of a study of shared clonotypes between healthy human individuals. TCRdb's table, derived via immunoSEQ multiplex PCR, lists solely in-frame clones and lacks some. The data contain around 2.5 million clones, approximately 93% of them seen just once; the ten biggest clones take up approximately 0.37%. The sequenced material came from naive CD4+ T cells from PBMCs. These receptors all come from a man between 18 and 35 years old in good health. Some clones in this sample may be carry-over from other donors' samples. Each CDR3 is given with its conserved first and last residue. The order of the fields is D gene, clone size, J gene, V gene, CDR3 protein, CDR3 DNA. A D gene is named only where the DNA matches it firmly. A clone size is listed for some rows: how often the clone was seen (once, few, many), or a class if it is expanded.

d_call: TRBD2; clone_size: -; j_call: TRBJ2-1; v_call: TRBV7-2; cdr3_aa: CASSLLPSGSSYNEQFF; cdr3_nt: TGTGCCAGCAGCCTACTTCCTAGCGGGAGCTCCTACAATGAGCAGTTCTTC
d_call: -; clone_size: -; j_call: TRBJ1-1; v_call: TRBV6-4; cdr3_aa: CASSVEGNTEAFF; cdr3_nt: TGTGCCAGCAGTGTCGAGGGGAACACTGAAGCTTTCTTT
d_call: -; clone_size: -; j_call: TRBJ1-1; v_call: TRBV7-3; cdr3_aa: CASSTNRNTEAFF; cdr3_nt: TGTGCCAGCAGCACGAACAGGAACACTGAAGCTTTCTTT
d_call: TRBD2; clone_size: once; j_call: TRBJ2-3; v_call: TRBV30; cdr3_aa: CAWSGTSGVTDTQYF; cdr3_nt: TGTGCCTGGAGTGGGACTAGCGGAGTCACAGATACGCAGTATTTT
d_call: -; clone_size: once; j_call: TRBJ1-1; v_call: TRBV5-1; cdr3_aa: CASSLQGGGTEAFF; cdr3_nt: TGCGCCAGCAGCTTGCAGGGCGGGGGCACTGAAGCTTTCTTT
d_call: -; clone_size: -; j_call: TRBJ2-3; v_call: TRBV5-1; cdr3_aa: CASSRTSTDTQYF; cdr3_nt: TGCGCCAGCAGTCGGACTAGCACAGATACGCAGTATTTT
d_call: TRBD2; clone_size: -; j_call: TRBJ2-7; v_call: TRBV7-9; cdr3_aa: CASSLASGFSEQYF; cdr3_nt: TGTGCCAGCAGCTTAGCTAGCGGGTTCTCCGAGCAGTACTTC
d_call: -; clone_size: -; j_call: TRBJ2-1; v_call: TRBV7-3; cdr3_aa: CASSPAPRYNEQFF; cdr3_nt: TGTGCCAGCAGCCCCGCCCCCCGCTACAATGAGCAGTTCTTC
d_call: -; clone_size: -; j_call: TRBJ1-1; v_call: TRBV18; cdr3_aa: CASSPPGDTEAFF; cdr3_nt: TGTGCCAGCTCACCACCGGGAGACACTGAAGCTTTCTTT
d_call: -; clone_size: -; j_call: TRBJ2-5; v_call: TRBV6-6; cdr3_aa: CASRSSGTQYF; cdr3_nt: TGTGCCAGCCGGTCTTCAGGGACCCAGTACTTC
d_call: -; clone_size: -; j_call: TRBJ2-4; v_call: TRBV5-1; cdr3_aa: CASSFGGVAKNIQYF; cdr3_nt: TGCGCCAGCAGCTTTGGCGGGGTAGCCAAAAACATTCAGTACTTC
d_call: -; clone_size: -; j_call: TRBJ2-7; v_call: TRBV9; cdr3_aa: CASSVRGDPYEQYF; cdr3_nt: TGTGCCAGCAGCGTTCGTGGGGACCCCTACGAGCAGTACTTC
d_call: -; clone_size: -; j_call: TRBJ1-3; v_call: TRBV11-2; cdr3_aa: CASSLDTFSGNTIYF; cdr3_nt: TGTGCCAGCAGCTTAGACACCTTCTCTGGAAACACCATATATTTT
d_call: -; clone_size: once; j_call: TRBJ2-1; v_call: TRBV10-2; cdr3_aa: CASSESTVAKGFF; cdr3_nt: TGCGCCAGCAGTGAGTCGACGGTAGCGAAGGGGTTCTTC
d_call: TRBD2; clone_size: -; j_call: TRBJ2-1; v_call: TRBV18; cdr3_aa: CASSPPLAGGEGEQFF; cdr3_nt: TGTGCCAGCTCACCGCCACTAGCGGGTGGGGAGGGTGAGCAGTTCTTC
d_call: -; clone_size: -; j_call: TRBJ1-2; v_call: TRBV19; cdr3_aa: CASSVRGPNYGYTF; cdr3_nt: TGTGCCAGTAGTGTCCGGGGGCCGAACTATGGCTACACCTTC
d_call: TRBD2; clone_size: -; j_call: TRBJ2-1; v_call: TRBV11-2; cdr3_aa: CASSRGLVNEQFF; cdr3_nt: TGTGCCAGCAGCCGGGGACTAGTCAATGAGCAGTTCTTC
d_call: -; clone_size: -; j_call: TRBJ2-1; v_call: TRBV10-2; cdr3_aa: CASSKAKNQQFF; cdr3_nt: TGCGCCAGCAGCAAAGCTAAAAACCAGCAGTTCTTC
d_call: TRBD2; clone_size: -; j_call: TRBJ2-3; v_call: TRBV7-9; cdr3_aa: CASTYYSPLRLAATQYF; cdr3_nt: TGTGCCAGCACATACTACTCCCCACTTCGACTAGCGGCTACGCAGTATTTT
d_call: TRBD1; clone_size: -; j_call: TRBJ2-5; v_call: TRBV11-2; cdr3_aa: CASSLGDRHQETQYF; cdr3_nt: TGTGCCAGCAGCTTAGGGGACAGACACCAAGAGACCCAGTACTTC
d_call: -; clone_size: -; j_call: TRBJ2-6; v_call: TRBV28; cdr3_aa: CASSPGGRGSGANVLTF; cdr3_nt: TGTGCCAGCAGCCCAGGGGGGAGAGGCTCTGGGGCCAACGTCCTGACTTTC
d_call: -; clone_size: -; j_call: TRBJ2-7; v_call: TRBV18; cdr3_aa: CASSPRTASYEQYF; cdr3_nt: TGTGCCAGCTCACCTAGGACAGCCTCCTACGAGCAGTACTTC
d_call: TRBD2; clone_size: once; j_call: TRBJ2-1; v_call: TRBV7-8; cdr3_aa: CASSLLAGESYNEQFF; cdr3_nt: TGTGCCAGCAGCTTGCTAGCGGGAGAATCCTACAATGAGCAGTTCTTC
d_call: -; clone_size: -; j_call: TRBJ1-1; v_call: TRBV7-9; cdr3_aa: CASSFSTAGATEAFF; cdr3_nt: TGTGCCAGCAGCTTCTCGACTGCTGGGGCGACTGAAGCTTTCTTT
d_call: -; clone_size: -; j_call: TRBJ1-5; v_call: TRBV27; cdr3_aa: CASSSRDRYQPQHF; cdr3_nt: TGTGCCAGCAGTTCCAGAGACAGATATCAGCCCCAGCATTTT
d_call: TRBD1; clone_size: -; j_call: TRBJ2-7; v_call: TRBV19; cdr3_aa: CASSLDRDRDHEQYF; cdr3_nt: TGTGCCAGTAGTCTAGACCGGGACAGGGATCACGAGCAGTACTTC
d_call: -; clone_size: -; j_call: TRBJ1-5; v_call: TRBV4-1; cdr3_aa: CASSQQTQPQHF; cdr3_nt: TGCGCCAGCAGCCAACAGACTCAGCCCCAGCATTTT
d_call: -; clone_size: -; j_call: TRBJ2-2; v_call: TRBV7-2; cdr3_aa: CASSLSPTGELFF; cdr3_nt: TGTGCCAGCAGCTTAAGTCCCACCGGGGAGCTGTTTTTT
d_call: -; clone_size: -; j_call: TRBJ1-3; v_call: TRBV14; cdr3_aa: CASSPVGDTERLGNTIYF; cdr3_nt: TGTGCCAGCAGCCCCGTCGGCGACACGGAACGACTGGGAAACACCATATATTTT
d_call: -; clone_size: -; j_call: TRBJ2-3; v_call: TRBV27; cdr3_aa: CASSLAPRFYTQYF; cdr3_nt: TGTGCCAGCAGTTTGGCCCCTAGGTTTTATACGCAGTATTTT
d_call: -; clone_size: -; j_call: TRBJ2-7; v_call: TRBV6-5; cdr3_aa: CASSYIAGTDEQYF; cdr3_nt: TGTGCCAGCAGTTACATCGCCGGGACCGACGAGCAGTACTTC
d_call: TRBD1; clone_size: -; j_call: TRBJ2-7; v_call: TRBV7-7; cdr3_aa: CASSTGTGRTHEQYF; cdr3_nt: TGTGCCAGCAGCACAGGGACAGGACGTACCCACGAGCAGTACTTC
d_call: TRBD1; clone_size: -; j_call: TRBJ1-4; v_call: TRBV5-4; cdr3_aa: CASSTWTGEGEKLFF; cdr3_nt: TGTGCCAGCAGCACCTGGACAGGGGAGGGAGAAAAACTGTTTTTT
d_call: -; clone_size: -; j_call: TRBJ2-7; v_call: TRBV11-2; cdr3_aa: CASSSQDRAAYEQYF; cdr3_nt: TGTGCCAGCAGCTCGCAGGATAGGGCCGCCTACGAGCAGTACTTC
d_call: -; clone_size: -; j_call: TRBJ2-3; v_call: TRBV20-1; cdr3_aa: CSAGTTDTQYF; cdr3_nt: TGCAGTGCTGGGACCACAGATACGCAGTATTTT
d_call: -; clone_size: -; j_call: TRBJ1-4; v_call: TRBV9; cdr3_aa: CASSGPLTQPEKLFF; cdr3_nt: TGTGCCAGCAGCGGACCCCTCACACAACCAGAAAAACTGTTTTTT
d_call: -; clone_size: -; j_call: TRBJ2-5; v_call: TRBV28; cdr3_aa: CASSPPSGAQETQYF; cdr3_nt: TGTGCCAGCAGTCCGCCCTCCGGGGCCCAAGAGACCCAGTACTTC
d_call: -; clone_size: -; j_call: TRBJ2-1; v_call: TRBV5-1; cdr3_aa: CASSMRGTPDNEQFF; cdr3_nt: TGCGCCAGCAGTATGAGGGGGACTCCCGACAATGAGCAGTTCTTC
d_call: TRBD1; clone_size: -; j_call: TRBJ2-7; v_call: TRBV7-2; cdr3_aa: CASSLRQGADEQYF; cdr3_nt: TGTGCCAGCAGCTTGCGACAGGGTGCGGACGAGCAGTACTTC
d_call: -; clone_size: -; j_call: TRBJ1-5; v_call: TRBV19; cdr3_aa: CASSIGTRVLQPQHF; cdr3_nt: TGTGCCAGTAGTATCGGGACGAGGGTTCTACAGCCCCAGCATTTT
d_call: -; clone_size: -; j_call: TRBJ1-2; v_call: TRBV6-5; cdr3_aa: CASFTLQGPNYGYTF; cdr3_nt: TGTGCCAGCTTCACCCTACAGGGACCGAACTATGGCTACACCTTC
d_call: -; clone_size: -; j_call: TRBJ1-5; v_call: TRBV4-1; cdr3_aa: CASSQDIEQGNQPQHF; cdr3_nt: TGCGCCAGCAGCCAAGATATTGAACAAGGCAATCAGCCCCAGCATTTT
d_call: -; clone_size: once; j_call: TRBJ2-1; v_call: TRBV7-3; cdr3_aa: CASSLAAPGGEQFF; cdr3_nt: TGTGCCAGCAGCTTGGCCGCCCCCGGGGGTGAGCAGTTCTTC
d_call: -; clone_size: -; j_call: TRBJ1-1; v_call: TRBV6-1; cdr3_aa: CASDRYTEAFF; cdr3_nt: TGTGCCAGTGACAGATACACTGAAGCTTTCTTT
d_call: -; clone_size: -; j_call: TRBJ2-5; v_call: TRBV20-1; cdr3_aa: CSASLPETQYF; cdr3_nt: TGCAGTGCTAGCCTCCCAGAGACCCAGTACTTC
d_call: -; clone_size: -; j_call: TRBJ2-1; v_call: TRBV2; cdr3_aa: CASSSEGEQFF; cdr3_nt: TGTGCCAGCAGTAGTGAGGGTGAGCAGTTCTTC
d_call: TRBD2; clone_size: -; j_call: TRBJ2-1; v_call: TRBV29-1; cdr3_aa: CSVELLAGFNEQFF; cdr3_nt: TGCAGCGTTGAATTACTAGCGGGTTTCAATGAGCAGTTCTTC
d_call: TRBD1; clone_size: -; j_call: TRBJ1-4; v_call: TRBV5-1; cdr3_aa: CASSLRTGGPSEKLFF; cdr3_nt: TGCGCCAGCAGCTTGCGTACAGGGGGGCCCTCTGAAAAACTGTTTTTT
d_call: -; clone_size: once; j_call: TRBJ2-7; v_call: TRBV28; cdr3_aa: CASSLRGVVYEQYF; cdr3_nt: TGTGCCAGCAGTCTCCGCGGGGTAGTCTACGAGCAGTACTTC
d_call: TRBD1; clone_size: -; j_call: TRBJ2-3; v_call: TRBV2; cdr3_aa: CASSVRQGESDTQYF; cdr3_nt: TGTGCCAGCAGTGTGAGGCAGGGGGAATCAGATACGCAGTATTTT
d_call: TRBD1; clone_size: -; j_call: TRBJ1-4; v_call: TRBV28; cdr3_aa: CASSPPQGLREKLFF; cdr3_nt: TGTGCCAGCAGCCCCCCACAGGGGCTGCGGGAAAAACTGTTTTTT
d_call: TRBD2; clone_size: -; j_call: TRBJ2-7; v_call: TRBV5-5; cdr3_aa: CASSLFAGTNEQYF; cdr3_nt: TGTGCCAGCAGCTTATTTGCGGGGACTAACGAGCAGTACTTC
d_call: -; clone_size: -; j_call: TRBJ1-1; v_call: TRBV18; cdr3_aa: CASSPLRGNTEAFF; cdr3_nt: TGTGCCAGCTCACCACTCAGGGGGAACACTGAAGCTTTCTTT
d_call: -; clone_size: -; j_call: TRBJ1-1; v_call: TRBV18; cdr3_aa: CASSPDSSTEAFF; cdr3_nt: TGTGCCAGCTCGCCGGACAGCTCCACTGAAGCTTTCTTT
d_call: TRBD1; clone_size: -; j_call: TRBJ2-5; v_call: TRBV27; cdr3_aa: CASSQTPSPGQRETQYF; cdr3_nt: TGTGCCAGCAGCCAAACCCCATCACCGGGACAGCGAGAGACCCAGTACTTC